One sample yielded the 22 T cell receptor beta chains listed below, sequenced in a study of Ad26.COV2.S vaccination and SARS-CoV-2 variants. Treatment noted: over 15 received Ad26.COV2.S at low or high dose, single or two shots; 5 received placebo; per-sample allocation not given. Material that was analyzed had been drawn on day 63 after the first vaccine or placebo injection. Some clones are missing from TCRdb's copy, which holds only in-frame ones; the method was immunoSEQ multiplex PCR. This table has about 260,000 clones, roughly nine tenths appearing once. The input for sequencing was peripheral blood, taken in a trial of Ad26.COV2.S vaccine versus placebo. The source of these receptors is a person aged 18-60 years who received the Ad26.COV2.S COVID-19 vaccine or a placebo.

CDR3 in amino acids: CATLHRTPGPLRTPYGYTF. CDR3 in DNA: TGTGCCACTTTACACAGAACCCCGGGACCGCTCCGTACCCCCTATGGCTACACCTTC. The V call is TRBV5-4, the J call TRBJ1-2; maybe TRBD1 (5 bases). The CDR3 has 19 amino acids. The V end was cut by 9 bases, the J end by 4 bases, with 34 bases between. CDR1 and CDR2 (germline): SGHNT, YYREEE (reference sequence).

The rearrangement uses TRBV9 and TRBJ1-5, with 8 bases identical to TRBD1. Germline CDR1 is SGDLS and CDR2 is YYNGEE. J lost 10 bases, V lost 0 bases, and 12 bases had no gene match. The CDR3 sequence is 16 residues long. The CDR3 DNA reads TGTGCCAGCAGCGTAGGGGTTCTCAGGGGGCCTGAACCCCAGCATTTT. This translates into CASSVGVLRGPEPQHF.

The rearrangement links TRBV18 to TRBJ2-2; tentative D call: TRBD1 (6 bases). This CDR3 spans 16 amino acids. V shed 4 bases and J shed 4 bases, with 16 bases lying between them. Per germline, CDR1 KGHSH and CDR2 LQKENI. In DNA, the CDR3 is TGTGCCAGCTCACGTGACAGGACCCAAGGCACCGGGGAGCTGTTTTTT. This codes for CASSRDRTQGTGELFF.

V and J are TRBV18 and TRBJ2-7; D uncertain. Germline values: CDR1 KGHSH, CDR2 LQKENI. The CDR3 contains 11 residues. Trimming removed 3 bases at V and 3 bases at J, with 3 bases between. CDR3 sequence: CASSPVYEQYV. In nucleotides, the CDR3 is TGTGCCAGCTCACCTGTCTACGAGCAGTACGTC.

The rearrangement uses TRBV27 and TRBJ1-2; 8 bases line up with TRBD1. With V trimmed by 7 bases and J by 3 bases, 19 bases remained unmatched. Germline V gene lookup returns CDR1 MNHEY and CDR2 SMNVEV (reference sequence). CDR3 length: 18 residues. For the CDR3, the DNA is TGTGCCAGCAACCCTTATGGGGGAACGACAGGGGTCGACTATGGCTACACCTTC. It yields the protein CASNPYGGTTGVDYGYTF.

The rearrangement uses TRBV4-3 and TRBJ1-2; TRBD1 aligns across 8 bases. There are 14 residues in the CDR3. Germline assignment: CDR1 LGHNA and CDR2 YSLEER. Trimming cost V 4 bases and J 3 bases; bases outside gene matches: 4. The CDR3 DNA is TGCGCCAGCAGCCCAGGACAGGGTCACTATGGCTACACCTTC. Translation: CASSPGQGHYGYTF.

The chain couples TRBV6-2 or TRBV6-3 to TRBJ1-5; D unresolved. Trimming took off 5 bases at V and 4 bases at J, with 12 bases between the two ends. CDR1 and CDR2 from the germline V gene are MNHEY and SVGEGT. The CDR3 sequence is 14 residues long. The CDR3 reads CASSPHGDNQPQHF. The DNA for the CDR3 is TGTGCCAGCAGTCCACACGGGGATAATCAGCCCCAGCATTTT.

J is TRBJ1-2 and V is TRBV5-1; tentative D call: TRBD1 (5 bases). CDR3 length: 12 amino acids. CDR1 and CDR2 from the germline V gene are SGHRS and YFSETQ. V lost 2 bases to trimming and J lost 3 bases, with 5 bases between them. The CDR3 loop is CASSLGDYGYTF. The CDR3 DNA reads as TGCGCCAGCAGCTTAGGGGACTATGGCTACACCTTC.

The chain links TRBV30 to TRBJ1-2; D is perhaps TRBD1 (5 bases). Deletions cut 2 bases from V and 3 bases from J, with 13 bases between. The CDR3 totals 14 residues. CDR1 GTSNPN and CDR2 SVGIG come from the germline V gene (reference sequence). The CDR3 coding sequence is TGTGCCTGGAGTTCAGGAACAGGCCACTATGGCTACACCTTC. Amino acids: CAWSSGTGHYGYTF.

The chain has TRBV27 and TRBJ2-4; D possibly uses TRBD1 or TRBD2 (5 bases each). Germline V gene lookup returns CDR1 MNHEY and CDR2 SMNVEV (reference sequence). Trimming left V 0 bases short and J 3 bases short, with 18 bases between. CDR3 size: 18 residues. The CDR3 region is CASSLSFEWRGDKNIQYF. The CDR3 DNA is TGTGCCAGCAGTTTATCATTCGAGTGGAGAGGGGACAAAAACATTCAGTACTTC.

The chain is built from TRBV19 and TRBJ2-1; no definite D call. This CDR3 spans 12 amino acids. Germline lookup yields CDR1 LNHDA and CDR2 SQIVND (reference sequence). V lost 5 bases to trimming and J lost 0 bases, with 2 bases between them. CDR3 coding DNA: TGTGCCAGTAGTTACTCCTACAATGAGCAGTTCTTC. Translating it yields CASSYSYNEQFF.

This chain links TRBV9 with TRBJ2-3; TRBD2 agrees at 12 bases. Trimming at V came to 4 bases and at J to 0 bases, leaving 6 bases not matched to a gene. The germline V gene has CDR1 SGDLS and CDR2 YYNGEE. The CDR3 has 17 amino acids. The CDR3 loop reads CASSPTSGSKSTDTQYF. CDR3 nucleotide sequence: TGTGCCAGCAGCCCGACTAGCGGGAGTAAGAGCACAGATACGCAGTATTTT. Full variable domain (remainder filled in from reference TRBV9 and TRBJ2-3): DSGVTQTPKHLITATGQRVTLRCSPRSGDLSVYWYQQSLDQGLQFLIQYYNGEERAKGNILERFSAQQFPDLHSELNLSSLELGDSALYFCASSPTSGSKSTDTQYFGPGTRLTVL.

This chain connects TRBV5-6 to TRBJ1-1; no clear D. CDR3 size: 15 residues. The V end was cut by 0 bases, the J end by 0 bases, with 9 bases between. CDR1 SGHDT and CDR2 YYEEEE come from the germline V gene. CDR3 protein: CASSLVNPLNTEAFF. The CDR3 nucleotides read TGTGCCAGCAGCTTGGTGAATCCGTTGAACACTGAAGCTTTCTTT.

The chain recombines TRBV24-1 with TRBJ2-3, with D unresolved. V shed 5 bases and J shed 2 bases, with 19 bases lying between them. CDR1 is KGHDR, CDR2 SFDVKD, per germline. The CDR3 has 17 amino acids. The CDR3, as DNA: TGTGCCACCAGTGGGTTCTCGCCCGGAATATCCACAGATACGCAGTATTTT. Its translation is CATSGFSPGISTDTQYF.

The chain links TRBV5-1 to TRBJ1-3; D gene uncertain. There are 16 residues in the CDR3. Trimming left V 1 base short and J 3 bases short, with 14 bases between. Germline V CDR1 and CDR2: SGHRS, YFSETQ. CDR3 DNA sequence: TGCGCCAGCAGCTTGACGGGTGGCCGCTATGGAAACACCATATATTTT. It is translated as CASSLTGGRYGNTIYF.

The rearrangement uses TRBV6-2 or TRBV6-3 and TRBJ2-6, with D unresolved. V lost 0 bases to trimming and J lost 0 bases, with 6 bases between them. In germline, CDR1 is MNHEY, CDR2 SVGEGT. CDR3 length: 16 amino acids. The CDR3 DNA is TGTGCCAGCAGTTACTCGATTACCTCTGGGGCCAACGTCCTGACTTTC. Encoded protein: CASSYSITSGANVLTF.

This chain joins TRBV23-1 and TRBJ1-5; D remains ambiguous. TRBV23-1 is noted as an ORF with a role that remains uncertain. This CDR3 is built from 15 residues. V was trimmed by 8 bases and J by 2 bases, leaving 16 bases between them. CDR3 loop: CASSPWPSGNQPQHF. The CDR3 bases are TGCGCCAGCTCCCCATGGCCGTCGGGCAATCAGCCCCAGCATTTT.

J is TRBJ1-4 and V is TRBV7-8; a possible D gene is TRBD1 (6 bases). The V end was cut by 6 bases, the J end by 5 bases, with 19 bases between. The V gene's germline CDR1 is SGHVS and CDR2 FQNEAQ. This CDR3 has 16 residues. In nucleotides, the CDR3 is TGTGCCAGCAGACTAGACTTGAGACAGGAAAATGAAAAACTGTTTTTT. Amino acid sequence: CASRLDLRQENEKLFF.

The chain employs TRBV19 and TRBJ1-6; TRBD1 might be the D (5 bases). Between the trimmed V and J ends, which lost 5 bases and 5 bases, there was a span of 16 bases. Germline lookup yields CDR1 LNHDA and CDR2 SQIVND (reference sequence). The CDR3 contains 16 residues. The CDR3 spells CASSPSRGADNSPLHF. CDR3 coding DNA: TGTGCCAGTAGTCCGTCGAGGGGCGCGGATAATTCACCCCTCCACTTT.

This chain joins TRBV6-2 or TRBV6-3 and TRBJ2-7; D not resolved. Germline V gene sequence: CDR1 MNHEY, CDR2 SVGEGT. The CDR3 sequence is 15 residues long. The ends were cut back, 0 bases at V and 4 bases at J, with 13 bases in the middle. The CDR3 DNA is TGTGCCAGCAGTTACTCGAAGTGGATGGGATACGAGCAGTACGTC. Translated: CASSYSKWMGYEQYV.

Here the CDR3 DNA reads TGTGCCAGCAGGCAAGTAGGGACAGACTCCGTCGAGCAGTACGTC. Its protein product is CASRQVGTDSVEQYV. The chain links TRBV5-5 to TRBJ2-7; TRBD1 agrees at 7 bases. The CDR3 has 15 amino acids. Trimming cost V 5 bases and J 6 bases; bases outside gene matches: 14. Germline-derived CDR1 and CDR2 are SGHKS and YYEKEE (reference sequence).

This sequence joins TRBV6-5 and TRBJ2-5, with TRBD2 as a possible D gene (6 bases). The CDR3 length is 13 residues. V lost 5 bases to trimming and J lost 4 bases, with 11 bases between them. Germline V CDR1 and CDR2: MNHEY, SVGAGI. CDR3 sequence (DNA): TGTGCCAGCAGTCGCGGGACTCTAGAGACCCAGTACTTC. This encodes CASSRGTLETQYF.